The 8 T cell receptor beta chains below come from one sample, sequenced in a study of T cells in Graves' hyperthyroidism and ophthalmopathy. Amplified TCR beta CDR3 regions derived from RNA transcripts. First-round RT-PCR with HTBI primers amplified the TCR CDR3 region. TCRdb analysed the multiplex PCR reads with MiXCR anew, one entry per CDR3 protein. The sample includes 350,000 to 400,000 distinct CDR3 sequences, around 18% of them seen just once. The sequenced sample was blood. All receptors come from a man between 18 and 35 years old with Graves' ophthalmopathy.

At least ten counts were recorded for this clonotype. This chain uses TRBV7-3 with TRBJ1-1; D might be TRBD1 (6 bases). The CDR3 consists of 14 residues. The ends were cut back, 0 bases at V and 1 base at J, with 6 bases in the middle. Per germline, CDR1 SGHTA and CDR2 FQGTGA. The CDR3: CASSLTGQNTEAFF. DNA for the CDR3: TGTGCCAGCAGCTTAACGGGACAGAACACTGAAGCTTTCTTT.

The CDR3 sequence: CASSQEVGEQYF. The DNA for the CDR3 is TGCGCCAGCAGCCAAGAGGTGGGCGAGCAGTACTTC. The V call is TRBV4-1, the J call TRBJ2-7; D ambiguous. Looked up from germline, CDR1 is MGHRA and CDR2 is YSYEKL. V was pared by 0 bases and J by 6 bases, with 6 bases between. The CDR3 covers 12 residues.

This clonotype was counted between two and nine times. The chain is built from TRBV5-4 and TRBJ1-1, with D possibly matching TRBD1 (6 bases). Germline V gene lookup returns CDR1 SGHNT and CDR2 YYREEE (reference sequence). V gave up 7 bases and J gave up 1 base, with 17 bases separating them. The CDR3 is 15 amino acids. Here the CDR3 reads CASHLTGTRNTEAFF. The CDR3 region has the DNA TGTGCCAGCCACTTGACCGGGACAAGGAACACTGAAGCTTTCTTT.

This clonotype was counted many times. The CDR3 bases are TGTGCCATCAGAAGGGGCGAGAGCACTGAAGCTTTCTTT. Its protein is CAIRRGESTEAFF. V gene TRBV10-3 combines with J gene TRBJ1-1; D may be TRBD1 (5 bases). Germline V CDR1 and CDR2: ENHRY, SYGVKD. The CDR3 extends over 13 amino acids. Trimming removed 6 bases from V and 4 bases from J, with 12 bases in between.

The chain links TRBV5-1 to TRBJ2-1; 8 bases map to TRBD2. This CDR3 has 16 amino acids. With V trimmed by 8 bases and J by 0 bases, 10 bases remained unmatched. Germline V gene data show CDR1 as SGHRS and CDR2 as YFSETQ. CDR3 in amino acids: CASRGGGSSSYNEQFF. CDR3 nucleotides: TGCGCCAGTCGGGGGGGGGGCTCCAGCTCCTACAATGAGCAGTTCTTC.

Here the CDR3 DNA reads TGTGCCAGCAGCCATACTAGCGGGGGGCGGGGTGAGCAGTTCTTC. This encodes CASSHTSGGRGEQFF. The rearrangement joins TRBV3-1 to TRBJ2-1; TRBD2 matches 12 bases. Per germline, CDR1 LGHDT and CDR2 YNNKEL (reference sequence). The CDR3 is made up of 15 amino acids. Losses at the gene ends were 3 bases for V and 9 bases for J; bases not matched to a gene: 6.

The sample holds many counts of this clonotype. The J gene is TRBJ1-4, the V gene TRBV3-1; D might be TRBD1 (6 bases). The germline CDR1 and CDR2 sequences are LGHDT and YNNKEL (reference sequence). V shed 4 bases and J shed 7 bases, with 19 bases lying between them. CDR3 length: 16 amino acids. In nucleotides, the CDR3 is TGTGCCAGCAGCCTACGCAAAGGGGTCAGGGGTGAAAAACTGTTTTTT. This gives the protein CASSLRKGVRGEKLFF.

This chain joins TRBV29-1 and TRBJ1-1; no reliable D call. The V and J ends lost 4 bases and 7 bases respectively, with 13 bases between them. CDR3 size: 12 residues. Germline V lookup: CDR1 SQVTM, CDR2 ANQGSEA. CDR3 DNA: TGCAGCGTTGTACCCTGGGCAGGTGAAGCTTTCTTT. Protein: CSVVPWAGEAFF.